This entry lists 9 T cell receptor beta chains sequenced from one sample in a study of T cells in Graves' hyperthyroidism and ophthalmopathy. Researchers took RNA transcripts and amplified the TCR beta CDR3 regions from them. When the TCR CDR3 underwent first-round RT-PCR, the HTBI primer set was used. TCRdb re-derived calls from the multiplex PCR reads in MiXCR, one entry per CDR3 protein. The repertoire includes around 600,000 distinct CDR3 sequences, 13% to 15% of them detected once, and 7% to 9% sits in the top ten. Sample: blood. The receptor source for this set is a woman younger than 30 with Graves' ophthalmopathy.

This clonotype was detected many times. The chain carries TRBV27 and TRBJ2-1, with D possibly TRBD2 on 5 matching bases. Germline V CDR1 and CDR2: MNHEY, SMNVEV (reference sequence). V dropped 7 bases and J dropped 9 bases, with 25 bases sitting between them. This CDR3 contains 16 residues. CDR3 region: CASNKESSPGWAEQFF. CDR3 DNA: TGTGCCAGCAATAAGGAGAGTAGCCCGGGGTGGGCTGAGCAGTTCTTC.

In this sample, this clonotype turned up many times. This chain links TRBV12-3 or TRBV12-4 with TRBJ1-1, with TRBD1 identical over 11 bases. The CDR3 runs to 14 residues. Trimming removed 3 bases from V and 5 bases from J; junction bases left unmatched: 2. The CDR3 spells CASSFGTGGTEAFF. Here the CDR3 DNA reads TGTGCCAGCAGTTTTGGGACAGGGGGAACTGAAGCTTTCTTT.

The sample holds many counts of this clonotype. The CDR3 nucleotides read TGTGCCAGCAGTCTACCGATGGGGAGCACAGATACGCAGTATTTT. This codes for CASSLPMGSTDTQYF. The chain uses TRBV28 and TRBJ2-3; D gene ambiguous. The CDR3 is made up of 15 amino acids. Trimming removed 5 bases at V and 0 bases at J, with 12 bases between. Germline CDR1 is MDHEN and CDR2 is SYDVKM.

This clonotype appeared many times. V is TRBV4-3 and J is TRBJ2-1, with 11 bases lining up with TRBD2. J gave up 7 bases and V 4 bases, and 6 bases lay outside the gene matches. The CDR3 sequence is 15 residues long. Looked up from germline, CDR1 is LGHNA and CDR2 is YSLEER. CDR3 amino acids: CASSLRLAGKNEQFF. CDR3 coding DNA: TGCGCCAGCAGCCTTAGACTAGCGGGAAAAAATGAGCAGTTCTTC.

This clonotype was counted at least ten times. The chain joins TRBV12-3 or TRBV12-4 to TRBJ1-6; 7 bases are a match to TRBD1. The junction had 6 bases not matched to a gene; V was cut back by 6 bases and J by 7 bases. This CDR3 is built from 14 residues. CDR3 sequence reads: CASRRQGGNSPLHF. The DNA for the CDR3 is TGTGCCAGCAGGAGACAGGGAGGGAATTCACCCCTCCACTTT.

This clonotype was observed many times. The J gene is TRBJ1-1, the V gene TRBV11-3; D gene ambiguous. With 3 bases removed from V and 1 base from J, the gap between germline ends came to 6 bases. Germline CDR1 reads SGHNT; CDR2 reads YENEEA. The CDR3 length is 13 residues. CDR3 loop: CASSFVENTEAFF. CDR3 DNA sequence: TGTGCCAGCAGCTTTGTAGAGAACACTGAAGCTTTCTTT.

This clonotype appeared many times. This chain links TRBV28 with TRBJ2-5; the match to TRBD1 covers 9 bases. The CDR3 has 15 residues. The V gene end was trimmed by 5 bases and the J gene end by 3 bases; junction bases not matched to a gene: 7. CDR1 and CDR2 from the germline V gene are MDHEN and SYDVKM. The DNA of the CDR3 is TGTGCCAGCAGTCAGGGGACAGGGTTGAAAGAGACCCAGTACTTC. The encoded protein is CASSQGTGLKETQYF.

The chain is built from TRBV18 and TRBJ2-4, with D maybe TRBD1 (6 bases). In germline, CDR1 is KGHSH, CDR2 LQKENI. The CDR3 spans 16 residues. Trimming cost V 0 bases and J 1 base, with 10 bases left between them. The CDR3 DNA reads as TGTGCCAGCTCACCACCTACCACAGGGGCCAAAAACATTCAGTACTTC. Encoded protein: CASSPPTTGAKNIQYF.

Ten or more counts support this clonotype. The chain couples TRBV30 to TRBJ1-4, with D unclear. This CDR3 contains 14 residues. Trimming took 1 base from V and 8 from J, leaving 14 bases between them. Germline V gene sequence: CDR1 GTSNPN, CDR2 SVGIG (reference sequence). CDR3 nucleotide sequence: TGTGCCTGGAGTGAGGACCGGTCGGGGGAAAAACTGTTTTTT. Its protein product is CAWSEDRSGEKLFF.